This TCR beta chain was captured by sequencing in a study of identical twins. Study-level findings and limits: A partial confounding effect on zero-insertion analyses could come from invariant MAIT and iNKT cells. Sharing of beta out-of-frame sequences by twins showed a weaker excess. Modeled out-of-frame TCR alpha sharing in monozygotic twins fell below observed levels.

All donors comprised healthy Caucasians. The V segment lost 4 bases and the J segment 2 bases; nucleotides outside the gene matches: 19. There are 20 residues in the CDR3. CDR1 and CDR2 (germline): PRHDT, FYEKMQ (reference sequence). As concerns this clonotype: The target antigen is unknown.

TCRdb independently ran MiXCR on the 5' RACE reads; one entry per CDR3 protein. The data show about 1.7 million distinct CDR3 sequences, around 33% seen once. The sequence was obtained from a newborn girl in good health. The sequenced sample was cord blood. V gene TRBV13 combines with J gene TRBJ2-1; TRBD2 aligns across 8 bases. Here the CDR3 reads CASSWTGTRRSTSPYNEQFF. CDR3 bases: TGTGCCAGCAGCTGGACCGGGACTAGAAGGAGTACATCACCCTACAATGAGCAGTTCTTC.